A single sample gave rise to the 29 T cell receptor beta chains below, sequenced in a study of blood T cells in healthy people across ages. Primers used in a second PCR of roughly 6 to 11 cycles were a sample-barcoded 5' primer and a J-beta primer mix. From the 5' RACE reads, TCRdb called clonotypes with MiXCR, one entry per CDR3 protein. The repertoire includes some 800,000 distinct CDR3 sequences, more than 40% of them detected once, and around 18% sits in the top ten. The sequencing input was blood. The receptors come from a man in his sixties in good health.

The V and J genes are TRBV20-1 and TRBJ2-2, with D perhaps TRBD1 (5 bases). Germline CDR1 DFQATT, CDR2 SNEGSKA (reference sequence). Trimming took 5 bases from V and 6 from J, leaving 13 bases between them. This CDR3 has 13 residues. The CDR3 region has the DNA TGCAGTGCTGGAATAACAGGCTCCGGGGAGCTGTTTTTT. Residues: CSAGITGSGELFF.

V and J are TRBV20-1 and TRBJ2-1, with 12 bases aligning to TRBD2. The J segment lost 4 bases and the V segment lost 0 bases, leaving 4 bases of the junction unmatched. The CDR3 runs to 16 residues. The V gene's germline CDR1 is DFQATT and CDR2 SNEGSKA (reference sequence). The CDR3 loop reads CSARDSLAGGYNEQFF. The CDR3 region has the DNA TGCAGTGCTAGAGATTCACTAGCGGGGGGATACAATGAGCAGTTCTTC.

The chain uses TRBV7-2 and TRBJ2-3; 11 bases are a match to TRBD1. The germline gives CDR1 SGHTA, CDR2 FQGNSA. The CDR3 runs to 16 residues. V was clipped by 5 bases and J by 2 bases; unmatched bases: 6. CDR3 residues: CASSPRDRGNTDTQYF. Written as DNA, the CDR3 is TGTGCCAGCAGCCCGCGGGACAGGGGGAACACAGATACGCAGTATTTT.

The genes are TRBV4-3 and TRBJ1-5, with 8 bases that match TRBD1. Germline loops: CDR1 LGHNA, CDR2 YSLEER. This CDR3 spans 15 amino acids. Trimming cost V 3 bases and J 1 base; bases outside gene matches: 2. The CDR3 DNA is TGCGCCAGCAGCCAGGACAGGGACAGCAATCAGCCCCAGCATTTT. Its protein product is CASSQDRDSNQPQHF.

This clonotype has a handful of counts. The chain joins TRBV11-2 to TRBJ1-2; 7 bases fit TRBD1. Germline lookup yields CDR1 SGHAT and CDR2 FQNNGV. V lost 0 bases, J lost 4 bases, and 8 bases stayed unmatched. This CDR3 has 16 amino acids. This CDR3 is CASSLETGLNGYGYTF. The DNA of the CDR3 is TGTGCCAGCAGCTTAGAGACAGGGTTGAATGGCTATGGCTACACCTTC. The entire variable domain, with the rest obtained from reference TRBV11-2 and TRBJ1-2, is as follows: EAGVAQSPRYKIIEKRQSVAFWCNPISGHATLYWYQQILGQGPKLLIQFQNNGVVDDSQLPKDRFSAERLKGVDSTLKIQPAKLEDSAVYLCASSLETGLNGYGYTFGSGTRLTVV.

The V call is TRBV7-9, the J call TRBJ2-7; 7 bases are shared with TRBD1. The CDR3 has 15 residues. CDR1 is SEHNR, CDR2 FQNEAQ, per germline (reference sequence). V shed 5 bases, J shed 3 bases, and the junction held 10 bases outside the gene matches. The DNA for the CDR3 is TGTGCCAGCAGCCTACACCGACAGGGCGGCTACGAGCAGTACTTC. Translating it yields CASSLHRQGGYEQYF.

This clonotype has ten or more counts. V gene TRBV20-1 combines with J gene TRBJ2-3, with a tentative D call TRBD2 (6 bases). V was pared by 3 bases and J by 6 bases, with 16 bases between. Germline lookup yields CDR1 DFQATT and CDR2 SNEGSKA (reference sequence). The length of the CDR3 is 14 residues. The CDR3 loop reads CSARRDSSPDTQYF. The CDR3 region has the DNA TGCAGTGCTAGGCGGGACTCCTCTCCGGATACGCAGTATTTT.

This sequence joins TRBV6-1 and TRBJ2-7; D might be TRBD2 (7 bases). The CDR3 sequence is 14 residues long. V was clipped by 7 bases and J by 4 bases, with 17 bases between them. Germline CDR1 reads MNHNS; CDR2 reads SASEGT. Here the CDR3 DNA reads TGTGCCAGCATCTCCCGAGGGGGGGTGTACGAGCAGTACTTC. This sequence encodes CASISRGGVYEQYF.

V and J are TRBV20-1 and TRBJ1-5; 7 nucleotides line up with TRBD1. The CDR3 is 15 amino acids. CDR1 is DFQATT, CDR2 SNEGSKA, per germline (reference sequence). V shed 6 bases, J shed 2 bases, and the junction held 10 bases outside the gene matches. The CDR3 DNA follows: TGCAGTGCCCCGATACGACAGGGAGGCAATCAGCCCCAGCATTTT. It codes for CSAPIRQGGNQPQHF.

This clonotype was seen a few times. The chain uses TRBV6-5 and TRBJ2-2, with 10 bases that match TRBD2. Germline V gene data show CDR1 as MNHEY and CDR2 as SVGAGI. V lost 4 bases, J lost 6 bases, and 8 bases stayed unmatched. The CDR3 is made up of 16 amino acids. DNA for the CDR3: TGTGCCAGCAGTTCCCTTGGGAGCGGGGGGGCCGGGGAGCTGTTTTTT. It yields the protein CASSSLGSGGAGELFF.

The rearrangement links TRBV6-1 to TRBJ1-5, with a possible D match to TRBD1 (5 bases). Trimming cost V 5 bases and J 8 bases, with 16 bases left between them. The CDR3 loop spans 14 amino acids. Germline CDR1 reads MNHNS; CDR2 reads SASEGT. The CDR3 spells CASSIDSLREPQHF. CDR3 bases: TGTGCCAGCAGTATCGACAGTCTCCGCGAGCCCCAGCATTTT.

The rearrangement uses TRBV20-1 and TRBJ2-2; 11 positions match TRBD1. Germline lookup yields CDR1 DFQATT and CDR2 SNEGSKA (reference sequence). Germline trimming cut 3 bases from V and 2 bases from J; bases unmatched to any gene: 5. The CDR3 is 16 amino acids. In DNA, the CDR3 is TGCAGTGCTAGTGGGACAGGGGGTTCCAACACCGGGGAGCTGTTTTTT. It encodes CSASGTGGSNTGELFF.

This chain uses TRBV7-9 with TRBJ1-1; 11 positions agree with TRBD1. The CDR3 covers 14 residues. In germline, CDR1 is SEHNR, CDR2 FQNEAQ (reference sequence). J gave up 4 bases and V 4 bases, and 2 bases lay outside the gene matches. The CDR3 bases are TGTGCCAGCAGCTCAGGACAGGGGGCCACTGAAGCTTTCTTT. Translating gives CASSSGQGATEAFF.

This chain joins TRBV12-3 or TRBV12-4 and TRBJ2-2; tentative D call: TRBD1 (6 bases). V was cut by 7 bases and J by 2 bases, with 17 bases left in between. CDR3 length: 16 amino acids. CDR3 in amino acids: CASTFKGHLNTGELFF. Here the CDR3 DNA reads TGTGCCAGCACCTTTAAGGGACACCTAAACACCGGGGAGCTGTTTTTT.

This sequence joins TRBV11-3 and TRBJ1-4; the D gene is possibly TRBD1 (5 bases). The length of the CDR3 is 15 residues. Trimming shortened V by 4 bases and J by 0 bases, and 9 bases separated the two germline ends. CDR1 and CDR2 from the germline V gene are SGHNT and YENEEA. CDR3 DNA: TGTGCCAGCAGCTCCGGGGGTTCAACTAATGAAAAACTGTTTTTT. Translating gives CASSSGGSTNEKLFF.

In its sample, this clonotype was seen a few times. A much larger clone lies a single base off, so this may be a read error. In nucleotides, the CDR3 is TGTGCCAGCAGCGTCCGCCGGAATACCTACGAGCAGTACTTC. This translates into CASSVRRNTYEQYF. The V gene is TRBV7-8, the J gene TRBJ2-7; D is unresolved. Germline assignment: CDR1 SGHVS and CDR2 FQNEAQ. There are 14 residues in the CDR3. Trimming shortened V by 5 bases and J by 2 bases, and 13 bases separated the two germline ends.

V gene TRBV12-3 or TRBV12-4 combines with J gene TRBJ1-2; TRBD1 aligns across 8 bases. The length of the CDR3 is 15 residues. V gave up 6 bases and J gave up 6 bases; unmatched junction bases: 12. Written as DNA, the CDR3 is TGTGCCAGCAGAGCACAACAGGGGGTTCTGGATGGCTACACCTTC. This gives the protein CASRAQQGVLDGYTF.

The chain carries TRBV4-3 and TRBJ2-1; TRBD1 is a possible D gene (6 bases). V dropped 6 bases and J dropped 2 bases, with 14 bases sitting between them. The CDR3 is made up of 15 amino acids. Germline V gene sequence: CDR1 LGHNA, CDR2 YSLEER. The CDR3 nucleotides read TGCGCCAGCAGACAGGAGACAGGCACCTACAATGAGCAGTTCTTC. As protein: CASRQETGTYNEQFF.

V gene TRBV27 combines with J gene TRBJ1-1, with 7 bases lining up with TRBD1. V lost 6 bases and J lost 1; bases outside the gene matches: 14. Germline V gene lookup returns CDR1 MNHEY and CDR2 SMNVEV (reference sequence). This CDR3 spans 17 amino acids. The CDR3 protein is CASSLNRDSKRNTEAFF. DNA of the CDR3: TGTGCCAGCAGCCTTAACCGGGACAGCAAAAGGAACACTGAAGCTTTCTTT.

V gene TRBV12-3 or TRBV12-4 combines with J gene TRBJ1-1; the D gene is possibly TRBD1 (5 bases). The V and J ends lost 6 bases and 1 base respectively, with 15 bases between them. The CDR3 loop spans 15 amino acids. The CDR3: CASSYRGVPNTEAFF. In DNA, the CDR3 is TGTGCCAGCAGCTACAGAGGGGTCCCGAACACTGAAGCTTTCTTT.

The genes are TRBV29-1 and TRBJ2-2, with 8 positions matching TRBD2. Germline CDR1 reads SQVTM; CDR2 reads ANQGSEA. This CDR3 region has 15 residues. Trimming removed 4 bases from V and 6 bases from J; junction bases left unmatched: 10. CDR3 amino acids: CSVVTGGAEAGELFF. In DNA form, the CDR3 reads TGCAGCGTTGTCACCGGGGGGGCCGAGGCCGGGGAGCTGTTTTTT.

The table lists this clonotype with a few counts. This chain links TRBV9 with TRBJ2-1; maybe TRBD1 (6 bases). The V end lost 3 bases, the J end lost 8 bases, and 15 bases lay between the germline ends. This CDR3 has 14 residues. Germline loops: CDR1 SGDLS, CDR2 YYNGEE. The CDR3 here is CASSGGLVGDEQFF. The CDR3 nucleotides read TGTGCCAGCAGCGGGGGGCTAGTCGGCGATGAGCAGTTCTTC.

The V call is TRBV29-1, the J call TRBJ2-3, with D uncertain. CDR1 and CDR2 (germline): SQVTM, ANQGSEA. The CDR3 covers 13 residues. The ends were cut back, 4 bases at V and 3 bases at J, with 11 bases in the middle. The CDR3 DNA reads TGCAGCGTTGTGGTCTTATCGACAGATACGCAGTATTTT. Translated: CSVVVLSTDTQYF.

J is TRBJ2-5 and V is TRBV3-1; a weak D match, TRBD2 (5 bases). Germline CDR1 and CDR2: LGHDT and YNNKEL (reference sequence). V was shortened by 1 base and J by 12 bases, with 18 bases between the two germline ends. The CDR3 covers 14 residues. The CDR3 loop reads CASSQGGSSGKEYF. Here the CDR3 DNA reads TGTGCCAGCAGCCAAGGAGGGTCGTCCGGAAAGGAGTACTTC.

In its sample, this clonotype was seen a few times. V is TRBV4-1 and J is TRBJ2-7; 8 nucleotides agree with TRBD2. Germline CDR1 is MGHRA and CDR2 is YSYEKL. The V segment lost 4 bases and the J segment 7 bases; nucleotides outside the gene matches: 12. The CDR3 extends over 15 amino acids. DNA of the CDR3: TGCGCCAGCAGCCTCCTCCTGGCGGGGGGAGTTGAGCAGTACTTC. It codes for CASSLLLAGGVEQYF.

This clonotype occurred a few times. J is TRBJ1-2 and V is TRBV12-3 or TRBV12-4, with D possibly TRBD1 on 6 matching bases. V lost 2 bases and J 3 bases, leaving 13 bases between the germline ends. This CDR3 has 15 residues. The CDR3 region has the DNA TGTGCCAGCAGTTTACCGCCAGGGGCCCACTATGGCTACACCTTC. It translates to CASSLPPGAHYGYTF.

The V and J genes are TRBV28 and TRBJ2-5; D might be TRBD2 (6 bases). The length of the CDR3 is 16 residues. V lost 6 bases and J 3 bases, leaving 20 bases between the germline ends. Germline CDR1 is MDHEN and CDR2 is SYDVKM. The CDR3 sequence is CASSSPTGRREETQYF. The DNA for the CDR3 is TGTGCCAGCAGCTCCCCCACGGGGCGGAGGGAAGAGACCCAGTACTTC.

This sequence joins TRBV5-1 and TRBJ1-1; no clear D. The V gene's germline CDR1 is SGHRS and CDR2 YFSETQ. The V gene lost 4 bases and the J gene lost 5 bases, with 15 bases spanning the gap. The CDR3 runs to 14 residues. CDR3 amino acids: CASSPSVQSTEAFF. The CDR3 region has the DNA TGCGCCAGCAGCCCCTCGGTGCAGTCGACTGAAGCTTTCTTT.

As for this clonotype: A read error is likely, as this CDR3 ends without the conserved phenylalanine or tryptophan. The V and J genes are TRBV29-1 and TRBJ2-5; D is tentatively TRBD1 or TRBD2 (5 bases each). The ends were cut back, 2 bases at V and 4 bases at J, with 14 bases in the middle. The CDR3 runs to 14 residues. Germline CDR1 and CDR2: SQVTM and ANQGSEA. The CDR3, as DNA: TGCAGCGTTGAATCCCGGGACCGGAGAGAGACCCAGTACCTC. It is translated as CSVESRDRRETQYL.